These T cell receptor beta chains were read from a single sample in a study of control samples from healthy donors and cancer patients. Generated by immunoSEQ multiplex PCR, the TCRdb table keeps only in-frame clones and is missing some. Among some 250,000 clones listed, roughly 87% were seen once. The sequenced sample consisted of PBMCs. These receptors were taken from a woman aged 55-75 years with lung cancer. CDR3s include the opening cysteine and the closing phenylalanine or tryptophan. D genes are given only for firm matches. Size tells how often a clone was seen (once, few, many) or the class of an expanded clone, and some rows leave it out.

J: TRBJ2-1
size: -
V: TRBV3-1/TRBV3-2
D: -
CDR3: CASSYSNEQFF
DNA: TGTGCCAGCAGCTACAGCAATGAGCAGTTCTTC

J: TRBJ2-7
size: -
V: TRBV7-2
D: -
CDR3: CASSPRTVAFTYEQYF
DNA: TGTGCCAGCAGCCCAAGGACGGTAGCGTTCACCTACGAGCAGTACTTC

J: TRBJ2-1
size: -
V: TRBV7-9
D: -
CDR3: CASSLGGRELEQFF
DNA: TGTGCCAGCAGCTTAGGTGGCAGGGAGCTTGAGCAGTTCTTC

J: TRBJ1-5
size: -
V: TRBV19
D: TRBD1
CDR3: CASSIHRGGQPQHF
DNA: TGTGCCAGTAGTATACACAGGGGCGGTCAGCCCCAGCATTTT

J: TRBJ2-3
size: -
V: TRBV19
D: TRBD2
CDR3: CASSIGSGRGDTQYF
DNA: TGTGCCAGTAGTATTGGTAGCGGGAGAGGAGATACGCAGTATTTT

J: TRBJ1-6
size: -
V: TRBV14
D: -
CDR3: CASSQRGVRGLGSPLYF
DNA: TGTGCCAGCAGCCAGAGGGGTGTCAGGGGTCTGGGGTCACCCCTCTACTTT

J: TRBJ1-5
size: -
V: TRBV10-3
D: -
CDR3: CATGGGGSQPQHF
DNA: TGTGCCACCGGAGGTGGAGGGAGTCAGCCCCAGCATTTT

J: TRBJ2-1
size: once
V: TRBV5-1
D: TRBD2
CDR3: CASSSGTSMGEQFF
DNA: TGCGCCAGCAGCAGTGGGACTAGTATGGGTGAGCAGTTCTTC

J: TRBJ1-5
size: once
V: TRBV2
D: TRBD1
CDR3: CASSRQGGGNQPQHF
DNA: TGTGCCAGCAGTCGACAGGGGGGCGGCAATCAGCCCCAGCATTTT

J: TRBJ2-3
size: -
V: TRBV2
D: TRBD2
CDR3: CASNLAGGGTDTQYF
DNA: TGTGCCAGCAATTTAGCGGGAGGGGGTACAGATACGCAGTATTTT

J: TRBJ2-7
size: -
V: TRBV5-4
D: TRBD1
CDR3: CASSRGQVPYEQYF
DNA: TGTGCCAGCAGCCGAGGACAGGTTCCTTACGAGCAGTACTTC

J: TRBJ1-5
size: -
V: TRBV4-1
D: -
CDR3: CASSPAPGESNQPQHF
DNA: TGCGCCAGCAGCCCCGCCCCCGGGGAGAGCAATCAGCCCCAGCATTTT

J: TRBJ2-7
size: -
V: TRBV3-1/TRBV3-2
D: TRBD2
CDR3: CASSQRGGPYEQYF
DNA: TGTGCCAGCAGCCAACGGGGGGGGCCTTACGAGCAGTACTTC

J: TRBJ2-1
size: -
V: TRBV2
D: TRBD2
CDR3: CASRRTSGTSEEQFF
DNA: TGTGCCAGCAGGCGGACTAGCGGGACTTCAGAGGAGCAGTTCTTC

J: TRBJ2-5
size: -
V: TRBV19
D: -
CDR3: CASSTGSQETQYF
DNA: TGTGCCAGTTCTACTGGCAGCCAAGAGACCCAGTACTTC

J: TRBJ1-1
size: -
V: TRBV19
D: -
CDR3: CASSRGGRPNTEAFF
DNA: TGTGCCAGTAGTCGCGGGGGACGGCCGAACACTGAAGCTTTCTTT

J: TRBJ1-2
size: once
V: TRBV3-1/TRBV3-2
D: -
CDR3: CASSQAAGLKGYTF
DNA: TGTGCCAGCAGCCAAGCGGCGGGGTTGAAAGGCTACACCTTC

J: TRBJ2-1
size: -
V: TRBV5-1
D: TRBD1
CDR3: CASTGQGNEQFF
DNA: TGCGCCAGCACCGGACAGGGCAATGAGCAGTTCTTC

J: TRBJ1-2
size: -
V: TRBV28
D: TRBD1
CDR3: CASSTRTGISGYTF
DNA: TGTGCCAGCAGTACTAGGACAGGGATAAGTGGCTACACCTTC

J: TRBJ2-2
size: -
V: TRBV18
D: -
CDR3: CASSPGGFNTGELFF
DNA: TGTGCCAGCTCACCTGGAGGGTTTAACACCGGGGAGCTGTTTTTT

J: TRBJ1-1
size: -
V: TRBV5-1
D: TRBD1
CDR3: CASSLDRGNTEAFF
DNA: TGCGCCAGCAGCTTGGACAGGGGGAACACTGAAGCTTTCTTT

J: TRBJ2-5
size: -
V: TRBV2
D: -
CDR3: CASRGGPRSETQYF
DNA: TGTGCCAGCAGGGGGGGACCTCGCTCAGAGACCCAGTACTTC

J: TRBJ2-7
size: -
V: TRBV28
D: TRBD1
CDR3: CASTSLGTGGLRLF
DNA: TGTGCCAGCACCTCCCTCGGGACAGGGGGCTTAAGACTCTTC

J: TRBJ2-1
size: -
V: TRBV19
D: TRBD2
CDR3: CASSMGQTSGGADEQFF
DNA: TGTGCCAGTAGTATGGGGCAGACTAGCGGGGGGGCCGATGAGCAGTTCTTC

J: TRBJ1-2
size: -
V: TRBV3-1/TRBV3-2
D: -
CDR3: CASSSQVVNGYTF
DNA: TGTGCCAGCAGCTCCCAGGTAGTAAATGGCTACACCTTC

J: TRBJ2-7
size: -
V: TRBV27
D: TRBD1
CDR3: CASSITGTGVDEQYF
DNA: TGTGCCAGCAGTATCACCGGGACAGGGGTTGACGAGCAGTACTTC

J: TRBJ2-2
size: few
V: TRBV27
D: -
CDR3: CASSLSGFAAGELFF
DNA: TGTGCCAGCAGTTTATCTGGGTTTGCGGCCGGGGAGCTGTTTTTT

J: TRBJ2-7
size: -
V: TRBV15
D: -
CDR3: CATGAGPYEQYF
DNA: TGTGCCACCGGAGCAGGGCCCTACGAGCAGTACTTC

J: TRBJ1-2
size: -
V: TRBV5-4
D: -
CDR3: CASITRAGVFGYTF
DNA: TGTGCCAGCATCACCAGGGCGGGGGTTTTTGGCTACACCTTC

J: TRBJ2-3
size: -
V: TRBV7-9
D: -
CDR3: CASSLGLGNPDTQYF
DNA: TGTGCCAGCAGCTTAGGACTAGGAAACCCAGATACGCAGTATTTT

J: TRBJ2-7
size: many
V: TRBV15
D: TRBD1
CDR3: CATSRDRGPYEQYF
DNA: TGTGCCACCAGCAGAGACAGGGGGCCATACGAGCAGTACTTC

J: TRBJ1-2
size: -
V: TRBV5-4
D: -
CDR3: CASSLGLGSGYTF
DNA: TGTGCCAGCAGCCTCGGACTCGGCAGTGGCTACACCTTC

J: TRBJ1-1
size: -
V: TRBV5-6
D: -
CDR3: CASKWGTEAFF
DNA: TGTGCCAGCAAGTGGGGCACTGAAGCTTTCTTT

J: TRBJ2-1
size: -
V: TRBV10-3
D: -
CDR3: CAIRGTSDEQFF
DNA: TGTGCCATCAGGGGAACTAGTGATGAGCAGTTCTTC